This note documents a single T cell receptor beta chain sequence. This entry is derived from a study of cytomegalovirus exposure and HLA in healthy donors. CDR1 is LNHDA and CDR2 is SQIVND in the germline V gene (reference sequence). V lost 3 bases, J lost 6 bases, and 5 bases stayed unmatched. CDR3 length: 15 amino acids. Sequencing used immunoSEQ multiplex PCR; TCRdb keeps in-frame clones, though not all of them. The sample lists tens of thousands of clones, roughly 87% occurring once. This sequence joins TRBV19 and TRBJ2-1; 10 bases line up with TRBD2. The source material was PBMCs. The clonotype comes from a young woman in good health and CMV-seronegative. The CDR3, as DNA: TGTGCCAGTAGTATTGGGGCTAGCGGGAGCAATGAGCAGTTCTTC. Translating it yields CASSIGASGSNEQFF.